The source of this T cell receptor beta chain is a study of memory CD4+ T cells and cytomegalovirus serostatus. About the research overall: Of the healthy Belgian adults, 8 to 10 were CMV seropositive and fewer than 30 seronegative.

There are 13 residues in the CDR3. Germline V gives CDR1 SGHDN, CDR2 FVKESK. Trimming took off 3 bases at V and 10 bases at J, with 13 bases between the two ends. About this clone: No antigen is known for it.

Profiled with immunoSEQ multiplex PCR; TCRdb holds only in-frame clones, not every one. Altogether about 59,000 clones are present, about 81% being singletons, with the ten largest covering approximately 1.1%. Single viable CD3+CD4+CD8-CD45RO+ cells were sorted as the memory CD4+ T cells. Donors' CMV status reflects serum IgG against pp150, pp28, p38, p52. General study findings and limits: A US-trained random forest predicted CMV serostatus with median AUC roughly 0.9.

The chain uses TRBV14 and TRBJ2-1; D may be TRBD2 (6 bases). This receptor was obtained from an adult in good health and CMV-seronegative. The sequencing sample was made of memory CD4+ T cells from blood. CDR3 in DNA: TGTGCCAGCAGCCACCGACCCAGCGGGGAGCAGTTCTTC. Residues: CASSHRPSGEQFF.